This T cell receptor beta chain derives from a study of CD8+ T cells in alopecia areata. Study-wide results and limits: Alopecia totalis/universalis scalp especially showed more expanded CD8+ clones than normal scalp.

This clone was found once. Antigen: not known. Sequencing relied on a cDNA template that was reverse transcribed from extracted RNA. The method was immunoSEQ multiplex PCR; TCRdb's version includes in-frame clones alone and lacks a portion of them. The table records around 8,400 clones, over 65% of them present only once. For about five patients, CD4+ cells were sorted into CD25+CD127- cells. Material: CD4+ Tregs sorted from blood. This sequence originates from a human donor with alopecia areata.

CDR3 protein: CASTRQGRSEQYF. CDR3 in DNA: TGCGCCAGCACGCGGCAGGGGAGGAGCGAGCAGTACTTC. The rearrangement uses TRBV5-1 and TRBJ2-7, with D tentatively TRBD1 or TRBD2 (6 bases each). The CDR3 is 13 amino acids. CDR1 and CDR2 from the germline V gene are SGHRS and YFSETQ. Trimming took 6 bases from V and 6 from J, leaving 16 bases between them. Filled out from reference TRBV5-1 and TRBJ2-7, the complete variable domain reads KAGVTQTPRYLIKTRGQQVTLSCSPISGHRSVSWYQQTPGQGLQFLFEYFSETQRNKGNFPGRFSGRQFSNSRSEMNVSTLELGDSALYLCASTRQGRSEQYFGPGTRLTVT.